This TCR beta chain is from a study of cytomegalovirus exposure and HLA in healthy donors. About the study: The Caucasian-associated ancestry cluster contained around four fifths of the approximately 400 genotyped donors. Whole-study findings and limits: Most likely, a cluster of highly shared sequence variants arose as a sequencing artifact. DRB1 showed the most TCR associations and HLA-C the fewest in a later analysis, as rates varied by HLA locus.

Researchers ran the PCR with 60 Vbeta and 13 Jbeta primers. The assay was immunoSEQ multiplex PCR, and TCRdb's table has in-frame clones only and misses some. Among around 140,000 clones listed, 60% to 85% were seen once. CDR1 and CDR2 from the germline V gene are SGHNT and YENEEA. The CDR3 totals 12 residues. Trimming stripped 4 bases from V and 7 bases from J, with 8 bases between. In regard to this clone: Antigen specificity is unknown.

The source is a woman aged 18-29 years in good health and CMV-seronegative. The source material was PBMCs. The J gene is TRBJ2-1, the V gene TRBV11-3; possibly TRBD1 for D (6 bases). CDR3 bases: TGTGCCAGCAGCTACCAGGGGAATGAGCAGTTCTTC. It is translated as CASSYQGNEQFF.